This T cell receptor (beta chain) was obtained from a study of T cells in Graves' hyperthyroidism and ophthalmopathy. This clonotype appeared many times. V lost 8 bases to trimming and J lost 6 bases; unmatched junction nucleotides: 8. CDR1 and CDR2 (germline): SGHTA, FQGNSA. CDR3 length: 13 residues. There were TCR beta CDR3 regions amplified from RNA transcripts. During a first-round RT-PCR of the TCR CDR3, the HTBI primer set was used. TCRdb re-called the multiplex PCR reads through MiXCR, storing one row per CDR3 protein. There are approximately 620,000 distinct CDR3 sequences in the sample; approximately 15% occur only once, and roughly 5.7% lies in the top ten.

The J gene is TRBJ2-7, the V gene TRBV7-2, with 9 bases identical to TRBD1. The receptor was isolated from a woman in her 30s with Graves' hyperthyroidism that later progressed to Graves' ophthalmopathy. Sample: blood. As DNA, the CDR3 is TGTGCCAGCGCATATTACAGGGGGCGCGAGCAGTACTTC. It codes for CASAYYRGREQYF.